Ten or more counts support the clone carrying this TCR beta chain. The record originates from a study of T cells in Graves' hyperthyroidism and ophthalmopathy. Study summary: Specimen type is peripheral blood, collected at initial diagnosis prior to any treatment.

TCR beta CDR3 region amplification was performed from RNA transcripts. First-round RT-PCR targeting the TCR CDR3 was performed with the HTBI primer set. Each CDR3 protein is one row after TCRdb ran MiXCR on the multiplex PCR reads. Of about 360,000 distinct CDR3 sequences in the sample, under 15% were seen once. No progression to ophthalmopathy during 18 months of follow-up defined stable disease. Diagnoses used clinical symptoms, serum thyroxine and TRAb, thyroid ultrasound and orbital computed tomography. The receptor's source is a woman aged 18-35 years with Graves' hyperthyroidism. The sample was blood.

The CDR3 sequence: CASSARGSTEAFF. As DNA, the CDR3 is TGTGCCAGCAGTGCCAGGGGGAGTACTGAAGCTTTCTTT. The chain joins TRBV2 to TRBJ1-1; TRBD1 matches at 7 bases. This CDR3 is 13 amino acids long. Unmatched junction bases numbered 4, after V lost 4 bases and J lost 5 bases. Germline CDR1 and CDR2: SNHLY and FYNNEI.